Each of the 7 T cell receptor beta chains below was sequenced from the same sample in a study of blood T cell repertoires in COVID-19. Sequencing was performed with immunoSEQ multiplex PCR; in TCRdb, only in-frame clones are kept and a portion is missing. The table shows roughly 250,000 clones, with roughly 82% occurring only once. Sequences were obtained from peripheral blood. Receptor source: a woman between 65 and 79 years old with acute or convalescent COVID-19.

The V and J genes are TRBV5-4 and TRBJ1-1, with D perhaps matching TRBD1 (6 bases). V lost 4 bases and J lost 0, with 16 bases in between. CDR3 length: 16 amino acids. Germline V gives CDR1 SGHNT, CDR2 YYREEE (reference sequence). The CDR3 DNA reads TGTGCCAGCAGCCCAAAAGGACAGCCGATGAACACTGAAGCTTTCTTT. Protein product: CASSPKGQPMNTEAFF.

The V call is TRBV7-9, the J call TRBJ1-1, with 11 bases matching TRBD1. The CDR3 has 15 amino acids. CDR1 is SEHNR, CDR2 FQNEAQ, per germline (reference sequence). Trimming cost V 2 bases and J 6 bases; bases outside gene matches: 5. The CDR3 coding sequence is TGTGCCAGCAGCTTATTCGGGACAGGGGGTTCTGAAGCTTTCTTT. Its protein is CASSLFGTGGSEAFF.

This rearrangement joins TRBV10-2 to TRBJ1-2; a possible D gene is TRBD1 (6 bases). The CDR3 has 14 residues. Germline CDR1 reads WSHSY; CDR2 reads SAAADI. V was pared by 3 bases and J by 8 bases, with 16 bases between. This CDR3 reads CASSERPRGSGYTF. CDR3 in DNA: TGCGCCAGCAGTGAAAGGCCCAGGGGAAGCGGCTACACCTTC.

The V and J genes are TRBV6-2 or TRBV6-3 and TRBJ1-2, with TRBD1 identical over 10 bases. Germline assignment: CDR1 MNHEY and CDR2 SVGEGT. V was clipped by 4 bases and J by 4 bases; unmatched bases: 9. The CDR3 totals 16 residues. CDR3 bases: TGTGCCAGCAGTTCACCGGGACAGGGGATTGTCTATGGCTACACCTTC. Its protein is CASSSPGQGIVYGYTF.

The J gene is TRBJ1-2, the V gene TRBV7-2, with D hard to call. The CDR3 loop spans 12 amino acids. Germline assignment: CDR1 SGHTA and CDR2 FQGNSA. Trimming shortened V by 10 bases and J by 1 base, and 10 bases separated the two germline ends. The CDR3 sequence is CATAVLNYGYTF. The CDR3 DNA follows: TGTGCCACCGCGGTTCTTAACTATGGCTACACCTTC. The full variable domain, in which reference TRBV7-2 and TRBJ1-2 provide the parts outside the CDR3, is GAGVSQSPSNKVTEKGKDVELRCDPISGHTALYWYRQSLGQGLEFLIYFQGNSAPDKSGLPSDRFSAERTGGSVSTLTIQRTQQEDSAVYLCATAVLNYGYTFGSGTRLTVV.

The chain uses TRBV5-6 and TRBJ2-7, with D possibly being TRBD1 (5 bases). V lost 0 bases, J lost 5 bases, and 15 bases lay in between. This CDR3 region has 15 residues. Germline V gene sequence: CDR1 SGHDT, CDR2 YYEEEE. The CDR3 DNA reads as TGTGCCAGCAGCTTGGGTCAGGGTGTGAGTAACGAGCAGTACTTC. This gives the protein CASSLGQGVSNEQYF.

This rearrangement joins TRBV6-5 to TRBJ2-7; 10 bases align to TRBD2. Trimming took 1 base from V and 2 from J; bases not matched to a gene: 2. CDR3 length: 15 residues. The V gene's germline CDR1 is MNHEY and CDR2 SVGAGI. In DNA, the CDR3 is TGTGCCAGCAGTTACTTAGCGGGGGGCACCTACGAGCAGTACTTC. Its translation is CASSYLAGGTYEQYF.